This T cell receptor beta chain appears in the sequencing data of a study of Graves' ophthalmopathy and Graves' hyperthyroidism (dated by TCRdb to about 2018). Background for the entire study: Peripheral blood was collected before any treatment was given, at the time of initial diagnosis. TCR beta repertoire signatures were used to distinguish Graves' ophthalmopathy from Graves' hyperthyroidism and to predict progression to ophthalmopathy. In total, over 130 blood samples were TCR-sequenced: 40 to 45 ophthalmopathy, 80 or so hyperthyroidism and 17 hyperthyroidism-to-ophthalmopathy patients. To explore V-J signatures that distinguish ophthalmopathy from hyperthyroidism, a discovery set of 100 patients was enrolled, made up of 43 with ophthalmopathy and roughly 55 with stable hyperthyroidism. An independent validation cohort was composed of roughly 18 hyperthyroidism patients and about 16 patients who later progressed from hyperthyroidism to ophthalmopathy. In roughly six hyperthyroidism patients, the T-cell repertoire of thyroid tissue was compared with the T-cell repertoire of blood. Following sample collection, hyperthyroidism patients were given methimazole at a starting dose of 30 mg daily, and ophthalmopathy patients were given high-dose intravenous methylprednisolone. The roughly 100 discovery patients were randomly divided into training and test sets at a 7:3 ratio. Points the paper makes about the study in general: Most of the expanded thyroid clonotypes with a frequency above 0.001 were also detected in blood, and it was suggested that the thyroid immune response may be reflected by blood repertoires. In validation, the model predicted ophthalmopathy progression with 70.59% sensitivity and less than 80% specificity; more than ten predicted patients were CT-confirmed with GO in a median of approximately 6.5 months. Sample size was not predetermined statistically, and investigators were not blinded to group allocation. In cross-validation, the 13-signature model distinguished ophthalmopathy from stable hyperthyroidism with around 90% sensitivity and roughly 84% specificity, while in the test set the corresponding values were about 80% and 75%.

Ophthalmopathy patients had moderately to severely active disease, Clinical Activity Score of at least 3, NOSPECS grade of at least 4, and disease duration under 3 months. Patients with other autoimmune diseases, uncontrolled infections, pregnancy or lactation were excluded from the study. Diagnosis was based on clinical symptoms, serum thyroxine, TRAb, thyroid ultrasound and orbital computed tomography. PBMCs were isolated from 8 to 10 ml of fresh peripheral blood by Ficoll-Paque density gradient centrifugation. Total RNA was extracted with Trizol reagent and quality-checked on an Agilent 2100 Bioanalyzer. This clonotype was seen ten or more times. Its recognized antigen is unknown. Within one base of it there is no much larger clone, and no base qualities were kept. For repertoire sequencing, the TCR beta CDR3 regions were amplified from RNA transcripts. A first-round RT-PCR used HTBI primers with the Qiagen OneStep RT-PCR kit, followed by a second-round multiplex PCR, size selection and purification. Sequencing of the libraries was carried out on an Illumina HiSeq2000 in paired-end mode with 100 bp reads. The authors processed their data as follows. SOAPnuke was used to process the reads, throwing out any read that had adapters, had uncalled bases, had a mean Phred below 15, or lacked an exact constant-primer or identifier match. COPE v1.2.5 was used to merge high-quality paired reads. Each unique nucleotide sequence was treated as a clonotype, and MiTCR v1.1 was used to align the clonotypes to the IMGT TRB V, D and J references. The analysis was limited to V-J combinations with a frequency above 0.0001, which together covered approximately 99% of repertoires. A TCR clonal expansion and chaos score per V-J combination was defined as the ratio of F50 clonal expansion to chaos observed in the TCRdist matrix. Welch's t-statistics and random forest were used to reduce features to 10 to 15 V-J combinations, which were fed into a naive Bayes classifier. The similarity between thyroid and blood repertoires was quantified using the Morisita-Horn index. TCRdb trimmed public reads at Q25 via fastp, called clones via MiXCR and kept in-frame beta chains. Here each entry gathers all rows of one CDR3 protein and keeps the most common genes and DNA. The V and J calls shown here were made by TCRdb, not taken from the authors' results. The sample records about half a million distinct CDR3 sequences, roughly 14% of which are singletons. In total, the top ten clones hold 9.8% of the sample.

Input material: blood. The source is a woman in her twenties or thirties with Graves' ophthalmopathy. Donor details come from another sample of the same person, matched by shared clones.

This receptor has the CDR3 CSAGQVNSYEQYF. The DNA reads TGCAGTGCCGGACAGGTAAACTCCTACGAGCAGTACTTC. The chain couples TRBV20-1 to TRBJ2-7; a stretch of 7 junction bases matches TRBD1. Taken from the germline V gene (reference sequence), the CDR1 and CDR2 loops are DFQATT and SNEGSKA. The CDR3 numbers 13 residues from cysteine through phenylalanine. Only CDR3 DNA remains: 39 bases, in frame from the first base. V trim: 6 bases; J trim: 0 bases; unmatched bases: 5.